The following is a T cell receptor delta chain sequence with its context. This clone is considered large (0.1 to 1%). The antigen it recognizes is unknown. Base qualities are not provided; no much larger clone lies one nucleotide away. The library was produced with PCR. Sequenced on an Illumina MiSeq. Public reads were reanalyzed in TCRdb with CATT, and rows carrying the same DNA were merged afterwards. This sample gives over 1,100 delta-chain clones in total; roughly 40% of them show up just once. The ten largest clones take up approximately 5.4% of the sample. This specimen comes from a study of human gamma delta and Vdelta1 T cells (dated by TCRdb to the late 2010s). For the study in its entirety: The study investigated Delta One T cells, Vd1+ gamma-delta T cells, as cytotoxic effectors against acute myeloid leukemia.

Inclusive of the bounding cysteine and phenylalanine, the CDR3 is 20 residues long. The read is trimmed to its CDR3 DNA, 60 bases read in frame from base 1. Per the germline V gene, TSWWSYY is the CDR1 and QGS is the CDR2. V lost 0 bases and J lost 0 bases, and the count of bases not matched to a germline gene is 14. The receptor was isolated from a human donor in good health. The receptor chain draws on TRDV1 and TRDJ1; TRDD3 fits 9 bases in the junction. The sample taken for sequencing was Vdelta1 gamma-delta T cells from blood. The cell subset or site label of this sample denotes: Vd1+ T cells from peripheral blood. The CDR3 here reads CALGELGTYVLGDYTDKLIF. DNA sequence: TGTGCTCTTGGGGAACTAGGTACCTACGTACTGGGGGACTACACCGATAAACTCATCTTT.